This T cell receptor (beta chain) came from a study of T cells after yellow fever vaccination. General observations from the study: A minor fraction of clonotypes spanned both CD4 and CD8 compartments. Post-booster repertoires again held most primary-vaccination clones (just under 97% CD4, roughly 90% CD8).

5'RACE template switching produced TCR cDNA carrying a universal primer site and UMIs. TCRdb reprocessed the 5' RACE reads with MiXCR, giving one entry per CDR3 protein. The sample yields roughly 160,000 distinct CDR3 sequences, 7% to 10% seen once. This clonotype came up a few times. Its antigen remains unidentified. Per the germline V gene, CDR1 is SGHNT and CDR2 is YENEEA. CDR3 length: 15 amino acids. Trimming cost V 5 bases and J 0 bases, with 12 bases left between them. This rearrangement joins TRBV11-3 to TRBJ2-3; possible D gene TRBD2, 6 bases. Sequencing was performed on CD8+ T cells sorted from PBMCs, taken 45 days after the yellow fever booster vaccination. The origin of this receptor is a man younger than 30 who received the YFV17D yellow fever vaccine. The CDR3 protein is CASSHYGGSTDTQYF. The CDR3 nucleotides are TGTGCCAGCAGCCACTATGGGGGGAGCACAGATACGCAGTATTTT. The full variable domain, with the rest looked up from reference TRBV11-3 and TRBJ2-3, is EAGVVQSPRYKIIEKKQPVAFWCNPISGHNTLYWYLQNLGQGPELLIRYENEEAVDDSQLPKDRFSAERLKGVDSTLKIQPAELGDSAVYLCASSHYGGSTDTQYFGPGTRLTVL.